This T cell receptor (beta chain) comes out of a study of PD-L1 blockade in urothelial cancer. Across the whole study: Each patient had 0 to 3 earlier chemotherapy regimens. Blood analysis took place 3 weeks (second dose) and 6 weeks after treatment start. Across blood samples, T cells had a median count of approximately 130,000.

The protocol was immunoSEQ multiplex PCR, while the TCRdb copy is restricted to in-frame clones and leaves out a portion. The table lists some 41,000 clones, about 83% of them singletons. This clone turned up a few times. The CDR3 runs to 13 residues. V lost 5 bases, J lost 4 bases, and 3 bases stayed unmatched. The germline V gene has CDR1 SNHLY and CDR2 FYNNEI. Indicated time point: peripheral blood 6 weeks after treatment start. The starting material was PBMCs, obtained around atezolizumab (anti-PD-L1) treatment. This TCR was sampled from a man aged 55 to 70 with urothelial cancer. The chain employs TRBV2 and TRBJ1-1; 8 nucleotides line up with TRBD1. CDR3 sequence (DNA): TGTGCCAGCAGTCAGGGGGCGGGCACTGAAGCTTTCTTT. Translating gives CASSQGAGTEAFF.